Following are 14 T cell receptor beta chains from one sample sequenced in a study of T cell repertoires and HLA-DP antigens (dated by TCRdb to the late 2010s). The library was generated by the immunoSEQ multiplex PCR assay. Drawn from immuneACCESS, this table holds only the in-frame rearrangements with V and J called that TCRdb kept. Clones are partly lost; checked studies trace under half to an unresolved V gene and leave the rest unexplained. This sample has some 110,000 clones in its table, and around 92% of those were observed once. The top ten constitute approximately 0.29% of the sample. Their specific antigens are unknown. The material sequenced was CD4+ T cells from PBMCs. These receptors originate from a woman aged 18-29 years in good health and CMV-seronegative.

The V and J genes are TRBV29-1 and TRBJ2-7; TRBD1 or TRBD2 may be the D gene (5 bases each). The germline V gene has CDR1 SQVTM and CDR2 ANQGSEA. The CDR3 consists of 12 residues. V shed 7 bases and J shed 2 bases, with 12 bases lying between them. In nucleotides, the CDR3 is TGCAGCGCGAGGGGCGATCCCTACGAGCAGTACTTC. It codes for CSARGDPYEQYF.

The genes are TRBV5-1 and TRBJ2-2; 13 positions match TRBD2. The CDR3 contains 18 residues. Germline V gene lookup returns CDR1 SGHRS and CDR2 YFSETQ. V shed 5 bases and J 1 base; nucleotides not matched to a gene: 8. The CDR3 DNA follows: TGCGCCAGCAGACCCCCGGGACTAGCGGGGAAGAACACCGGGGAGCTGTTTTTT. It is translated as CASRPPGLAGKNTGELFF.

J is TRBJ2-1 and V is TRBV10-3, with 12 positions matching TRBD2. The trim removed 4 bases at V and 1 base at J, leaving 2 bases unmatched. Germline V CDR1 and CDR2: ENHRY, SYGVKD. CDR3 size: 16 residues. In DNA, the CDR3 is TGTGCCATCAGTGGGACTAGCGGGGATTCCTACAATGAGCAGTTCTTC. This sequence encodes CAISGTSGDSYNEQFF.

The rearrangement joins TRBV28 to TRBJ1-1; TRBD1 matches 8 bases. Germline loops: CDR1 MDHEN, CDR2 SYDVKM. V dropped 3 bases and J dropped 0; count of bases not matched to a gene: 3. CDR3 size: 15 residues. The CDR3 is CASSLQGAMNTEAFF. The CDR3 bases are TGTGCCAGCAGTTTGCAGGGGGCGATGAACACTGAAGCTTTCTTT.

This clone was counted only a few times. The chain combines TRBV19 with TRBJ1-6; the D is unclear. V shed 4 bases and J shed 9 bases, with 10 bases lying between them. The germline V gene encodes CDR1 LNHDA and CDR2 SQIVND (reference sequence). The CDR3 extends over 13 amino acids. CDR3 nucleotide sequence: TGTGCCAGTAGTACCGATCCTCGTTCACCCCTCCACTTT. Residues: CASSTDPRSPLHF.

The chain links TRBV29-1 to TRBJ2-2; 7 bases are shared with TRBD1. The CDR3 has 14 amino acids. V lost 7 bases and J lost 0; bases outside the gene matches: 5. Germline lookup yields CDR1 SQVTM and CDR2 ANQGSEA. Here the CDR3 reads CSARQGTNTGELFF. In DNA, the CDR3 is TGCAGCGCTAGACAGGGAACGAACACCGGGGAGCTGTTTTTT.

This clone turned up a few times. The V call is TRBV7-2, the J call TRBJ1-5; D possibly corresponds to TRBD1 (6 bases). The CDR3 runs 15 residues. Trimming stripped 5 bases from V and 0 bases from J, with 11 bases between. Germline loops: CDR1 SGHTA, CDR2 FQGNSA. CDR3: CASSPRDTSNQPQHF. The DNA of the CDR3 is TGTGCCAGCAGCCCCAGGGACACTAGCAATCAGCCCCAGCATTTT.

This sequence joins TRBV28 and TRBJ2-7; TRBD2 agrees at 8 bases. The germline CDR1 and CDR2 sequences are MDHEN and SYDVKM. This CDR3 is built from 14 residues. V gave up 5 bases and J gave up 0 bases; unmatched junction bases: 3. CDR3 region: CASSISGASYEQYV. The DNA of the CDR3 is TGTGCCAGCAGTATTAGCGGGGCCTCCTACGAGCAGTACGTC.

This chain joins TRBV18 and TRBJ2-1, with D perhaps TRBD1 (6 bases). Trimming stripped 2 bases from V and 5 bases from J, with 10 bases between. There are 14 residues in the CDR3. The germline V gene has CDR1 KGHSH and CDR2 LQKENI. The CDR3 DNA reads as TGTGCCAGCTCACCAACAGGGTCCGACAATGAGCAGTTCTTC. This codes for CASSPTGSDNEQFF.

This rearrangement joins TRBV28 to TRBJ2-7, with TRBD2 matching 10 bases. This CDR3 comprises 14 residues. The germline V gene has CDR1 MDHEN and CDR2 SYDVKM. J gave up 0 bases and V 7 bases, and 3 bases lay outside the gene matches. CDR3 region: CASTSSGSSYEQYF. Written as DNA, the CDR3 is TGTGCCAGCACCTCTAGCGGGAGCTCCTACGAGCAGTACTTC.

The CDR3 nucleotides are TGTGCCAGCAGCCCTGGGGCGCGGGGGGACACAGATACGCAGTATTTT. Its protein is CASSPGARGDTDTQYF. The chain combines TRBV6-6 with TRBJ2-3; TRBD2 matches at 8 bases. The junction had 10 bases not matched to a gene; V was cut back by 6 bases and J by 2 bases. Germline V gene data show CDR1 as MNHNY and CDR2 as SVGAGI (reference sequence). The CDR3 is 16 amino acids.

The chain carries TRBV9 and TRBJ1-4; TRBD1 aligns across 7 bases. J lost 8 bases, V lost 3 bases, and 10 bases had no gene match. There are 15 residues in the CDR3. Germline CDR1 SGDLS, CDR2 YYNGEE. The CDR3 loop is CASSGRDSKNEKLFF. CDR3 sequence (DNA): TGTGCCAGCAGCGGGCGGGACAGCAAGAACGAAAAACTGTTTTTT.

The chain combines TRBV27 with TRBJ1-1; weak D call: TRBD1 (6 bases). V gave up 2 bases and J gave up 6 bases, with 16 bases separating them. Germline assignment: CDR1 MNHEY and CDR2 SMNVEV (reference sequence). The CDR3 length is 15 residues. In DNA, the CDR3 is TGTGCCAGCAGTTTACTGTCTGGGGGGCTAGCTGAAGCTTTCTTT. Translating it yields CASSLLSGGLAEAFF.

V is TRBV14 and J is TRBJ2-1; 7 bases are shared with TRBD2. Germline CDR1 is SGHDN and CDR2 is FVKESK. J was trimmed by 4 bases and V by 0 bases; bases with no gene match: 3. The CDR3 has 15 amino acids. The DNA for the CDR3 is TGTGCCAGCAGCCAAGATAGCGGGCCTTACAATGAGCAGTTCTTC. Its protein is CASSQDSGPYNEQFF.